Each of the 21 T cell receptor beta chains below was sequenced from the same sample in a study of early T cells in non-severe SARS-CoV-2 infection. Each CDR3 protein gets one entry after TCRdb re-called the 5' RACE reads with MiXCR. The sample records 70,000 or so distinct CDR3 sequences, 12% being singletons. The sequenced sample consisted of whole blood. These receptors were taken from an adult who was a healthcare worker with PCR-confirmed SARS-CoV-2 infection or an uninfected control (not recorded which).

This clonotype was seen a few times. CDR3 nucleotide sequence: TGCGCCAGCAGCCGGGACGCCATGAACACTGAAGCTTTCTTT. Translating gives CASSRDAMNTEAFF. The gene calls are TRBV5-1 and TRBJ1-1, with D maybe TRBD1 (5 bases). V was shortened by 4 bases and J by 0 bases, with 10 bases between the two germline ends. The CDR3 covers 14 residues. The germline V gene encodes CDR1 SGHRS and CDR2 YFSETQ. The whole variable domain, filled in from reference TRBV5-1 and TRBJ1-1, reads KAGVTQTPRYLIKTRGQQVTLSCSPISGHRSVSWYQQTPGQGLQFLFEYFSETQRNKGNFPGRFSGRQFSNSRSEMNVSTLELGDSALYLCASSRDAMNTEAFFGQGTRLTVV.

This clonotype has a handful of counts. CDR3 in amino acids: CASSIAGTSNQPQHF. The CDR3 nucleotides are TGTGCCAGTAGTATCGCAGGGACCAGCAATCAGCCCCAGCATTTT. This chain connects TRBV19 to TRBJ1-5; a possible D gene is TRBD1 (5 bases). V was pared by 3 bases and J by 1 base, with 10 bases between. CDR1 LNHDA and CDR2 SQIVND come from the germline V gene (reference sequence). The CDR3 runs to 15 residues.

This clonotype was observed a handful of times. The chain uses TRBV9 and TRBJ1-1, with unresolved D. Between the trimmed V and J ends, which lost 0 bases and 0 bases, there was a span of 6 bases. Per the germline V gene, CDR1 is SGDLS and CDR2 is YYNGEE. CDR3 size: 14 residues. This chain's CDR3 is CASSVGPMNTEAFF. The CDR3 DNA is TGTGCCAGCAGCGTAGGCCCGATGAACACTGAAGCTTTCTTT.

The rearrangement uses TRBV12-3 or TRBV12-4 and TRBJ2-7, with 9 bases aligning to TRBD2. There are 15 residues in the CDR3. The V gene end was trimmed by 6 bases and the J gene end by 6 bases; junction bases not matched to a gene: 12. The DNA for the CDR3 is TGTGCCAGCAGACCCAGCGGGGGGCAAGGCTCCGAGCAGTACTTC. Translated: CASRPSGGQGSEQYF.

This chain's CDR3 is CSVDKAGLYNEQFF. The CDR3 DNA sequence: TGCAGCGTTGACAAGGCAGGGCTATACAATGAGCAGTTCTTC. The chain uses TRBV29-1 and TRBJ2-1; TRBD1 is a possible D gene (5 bases). The V end lost 3 bases, the J end lost 4 bases, and 13 bases lay between the germline ends. There are 14 residues in the CDR3. Germline V CDR1 and CDR2: SQVTM, ANQGSEA.

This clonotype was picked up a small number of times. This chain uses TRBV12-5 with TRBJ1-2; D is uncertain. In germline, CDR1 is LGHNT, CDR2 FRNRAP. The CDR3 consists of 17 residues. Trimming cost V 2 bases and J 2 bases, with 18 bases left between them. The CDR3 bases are TGTGCTAGTGGTTTGAGTAGCGGGTCCCAGATCAACTATGGCTACACCTTC. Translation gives CASGLSSGSQINYGYTF.

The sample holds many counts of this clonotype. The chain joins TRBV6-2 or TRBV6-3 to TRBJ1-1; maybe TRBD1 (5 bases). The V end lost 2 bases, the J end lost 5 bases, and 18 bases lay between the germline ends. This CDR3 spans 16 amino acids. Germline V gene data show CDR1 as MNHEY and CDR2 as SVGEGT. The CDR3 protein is CASSYGSGTGRTEAFF. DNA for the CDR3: TGTGCCAGCAGTTACGGGTCAGGGACCGGTCGGACTGAAGCTTTCTTT.

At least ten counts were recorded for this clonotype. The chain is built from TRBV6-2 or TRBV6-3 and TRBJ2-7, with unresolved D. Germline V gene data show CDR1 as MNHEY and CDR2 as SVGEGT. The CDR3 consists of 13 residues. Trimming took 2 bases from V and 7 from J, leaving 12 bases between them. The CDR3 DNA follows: TGTGCCAGCAGTTACCGTCTAGACCGGGAGCAGTACTTC. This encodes CASSYRLDREQYF.

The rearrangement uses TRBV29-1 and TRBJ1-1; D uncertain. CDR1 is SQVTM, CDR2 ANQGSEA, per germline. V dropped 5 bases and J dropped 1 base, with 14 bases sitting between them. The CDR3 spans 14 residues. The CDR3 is CSVFPQQPNTEAFF. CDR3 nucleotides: TGCAGCGTTTTTCCCCAACAGCCGAACACTGAAGCTTTCTTT. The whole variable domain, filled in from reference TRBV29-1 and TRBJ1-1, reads SAVISQKPSRDICQRGTSLTIQCQVDSQVTMMFWYRQQPGQSLTLIATANQGSEATYESGFVIDKFPISRPNLTFSTLTVSNMSPEDSSIYLCSVFPQQPNTEAFFGQGTRLTVV.

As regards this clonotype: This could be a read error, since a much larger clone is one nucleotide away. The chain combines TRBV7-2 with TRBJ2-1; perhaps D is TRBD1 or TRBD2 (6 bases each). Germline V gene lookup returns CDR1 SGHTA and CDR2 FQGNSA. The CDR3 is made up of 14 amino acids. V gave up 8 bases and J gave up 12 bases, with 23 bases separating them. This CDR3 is CASGMLKGGSRQFF. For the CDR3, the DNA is TGTGCCAGCGGCATGCTAAAGGGGGGTTCACGGCAGTTCTTC.

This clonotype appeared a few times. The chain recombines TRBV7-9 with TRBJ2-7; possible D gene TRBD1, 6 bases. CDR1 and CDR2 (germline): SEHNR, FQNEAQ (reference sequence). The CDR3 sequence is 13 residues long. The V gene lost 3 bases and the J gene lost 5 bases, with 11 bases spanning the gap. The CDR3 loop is CASSFFSGDEQYF. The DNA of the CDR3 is TGTGCCAGCAGCTTTTTCTCAGGGGACGAGCAGTACTTC. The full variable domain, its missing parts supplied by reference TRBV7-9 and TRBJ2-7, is DTGVSQNPRHKITKRGQNVTFRCDPISEHNRLYWYRQTLGQGPEFLTYFQNEAQLEKSRLLSDRFSAERPKGSFSTLEIQRTEQGDSAMYLCASSFFSGDEQYFGPGTRLTVT.

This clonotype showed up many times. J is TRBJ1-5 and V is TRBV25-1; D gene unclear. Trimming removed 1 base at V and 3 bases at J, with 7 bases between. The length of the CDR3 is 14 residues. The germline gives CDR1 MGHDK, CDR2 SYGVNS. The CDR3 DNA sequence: TGTGCCAGCAGTGAATTAGGAGTCAATCAGCCCCAGCATTTT. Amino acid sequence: CASSELGVNQPQHF.

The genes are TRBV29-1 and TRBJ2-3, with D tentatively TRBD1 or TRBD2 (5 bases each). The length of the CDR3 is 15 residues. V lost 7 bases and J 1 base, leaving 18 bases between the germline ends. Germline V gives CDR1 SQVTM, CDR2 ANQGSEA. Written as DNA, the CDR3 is TGCAGCGCCCAGGGAGCGGCTCGTGGCACAGATACGCAGTATTTT. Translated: CSAQGAARGTDTQYF.

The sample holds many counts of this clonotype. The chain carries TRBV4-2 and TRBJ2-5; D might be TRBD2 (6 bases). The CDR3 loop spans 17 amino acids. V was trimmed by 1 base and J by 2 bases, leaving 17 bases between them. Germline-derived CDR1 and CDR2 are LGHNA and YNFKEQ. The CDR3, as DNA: TGTGCCAGCAGCCAAGGAGCGCGGACTAACGATCAAGAGACCCAGTACTTC. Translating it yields CASSQGARTNDQETQYF.

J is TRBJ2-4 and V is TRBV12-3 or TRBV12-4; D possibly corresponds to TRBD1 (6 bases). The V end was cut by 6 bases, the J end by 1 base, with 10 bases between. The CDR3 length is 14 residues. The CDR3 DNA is TGTGCCAGCAGACACCAGGGGGCCAAAAACATTCAGTACTTC. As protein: CASRHQGAKNIQYF.

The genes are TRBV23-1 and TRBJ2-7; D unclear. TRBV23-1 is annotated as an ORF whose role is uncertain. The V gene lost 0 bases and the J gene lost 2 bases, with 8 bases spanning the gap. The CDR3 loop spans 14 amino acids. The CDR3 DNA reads TGCGCCAGCAGTCAATCGTGCCGGGCCTACGAGCAGTACTTC. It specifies CASSQSCRAYEQYF.

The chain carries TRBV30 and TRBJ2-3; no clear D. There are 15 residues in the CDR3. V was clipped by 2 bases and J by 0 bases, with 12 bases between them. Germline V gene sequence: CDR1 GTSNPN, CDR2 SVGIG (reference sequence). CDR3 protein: CAWSPDKSSTDTQYF. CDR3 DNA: TGTGCCTGGAGTCCCGACAAATCTAGCACAGATACGCAGTATTTT. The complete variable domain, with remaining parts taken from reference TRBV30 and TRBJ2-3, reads SQTIHQWPATLVQPVGSPLSLECTVEGTSNPNLYWYRQAAGRGLQLLFYSVGIGQISSEVPQNLSASRPQDRQFILSSKKLLLSDSGFYLCAWSPDKSSTDTQYFGPGTRLTVL.

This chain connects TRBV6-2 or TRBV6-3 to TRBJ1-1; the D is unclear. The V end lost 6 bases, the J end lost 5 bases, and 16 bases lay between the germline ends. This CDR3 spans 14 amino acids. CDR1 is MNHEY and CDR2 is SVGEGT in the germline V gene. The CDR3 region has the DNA TGTGCCAGCAGCCGGACTTCCCTGGGGACTGAAGCTTTCTTT. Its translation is CASSRTSLGTEAFF.

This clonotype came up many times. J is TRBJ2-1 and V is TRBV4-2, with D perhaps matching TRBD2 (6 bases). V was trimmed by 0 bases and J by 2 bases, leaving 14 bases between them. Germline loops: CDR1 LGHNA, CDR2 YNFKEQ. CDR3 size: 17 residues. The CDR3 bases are TGTGCCAGCAGCCAAGAGCCAACGGGGGAACCCTACAATGAGCAGTTCTTC. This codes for CASSQEPTGEPYNEQFF.

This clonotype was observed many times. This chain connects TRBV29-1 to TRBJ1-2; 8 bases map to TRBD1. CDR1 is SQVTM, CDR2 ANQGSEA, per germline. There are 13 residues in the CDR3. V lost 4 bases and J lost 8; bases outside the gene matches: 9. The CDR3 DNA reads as TGCAGCGTTGCTCGGACAGGGTCGGTAGGCTACACCTTC. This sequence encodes CSVARTGSVGYTF. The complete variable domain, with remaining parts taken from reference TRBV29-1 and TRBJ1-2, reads SAVISQKPSRDICQRGTSLTIQCQVDSQVTMMFWYRQQPGQSLTLIATANQGSEATYESGFVIDKFPISRPNLTFSTLTVSNMSPEDSSIYLCSVARTGSVGYTFGSGTRLTVV.

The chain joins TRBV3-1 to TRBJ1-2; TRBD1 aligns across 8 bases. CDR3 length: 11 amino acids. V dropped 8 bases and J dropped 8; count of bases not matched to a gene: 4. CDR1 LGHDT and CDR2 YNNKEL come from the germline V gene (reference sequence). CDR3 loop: CASGQGRGYTF. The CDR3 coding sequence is TGTGCCAGCGGACAGGGCCGAGGCTACACCTTC.